This TCR beta chain came from a study of Ad26.COV2.S vaccination and SARS-CoV-2 variants. Study-level background: Once or twice, 56 days apart, Ad26.COV2.S was delivered intramuscularly.

The germline V and J ends were trimmed by 4 bases and 2 bases, with 6 bases remaining between them. CDR1 is MNHEY and CDR2 is SVGAGI in the germline V gene. This CDR3 region has 14 residues. Clones were sequenced by immunoSEQ multiplex PCR, and TCRdb holds only the in-frame ones, with some missing. In the table there are more than 300,000 clones, around four fifths of which are singletons. The treatment denotes: about 20 received Ad26.COV2.S at low or high dose, single or two shots; roughly five received placebo; per-sample allocation not given. Day 63 following the first vaccine or placebo injection was when the samples were taken.

Material: peripheral blood, obtained in a trial of Ad26.COV2.S vaccine versus placebo. The chain recombines TRBV6-5 with TRBJ1-6; D not resolved. The sequence was collected from a person aged 18-60 years who received the Ad26.COV2.S COVID-19 vaccine or a placebo. The CDR3 DNA reads as TGTGCCAGCAGTTTATCGGCCTATAATTCACCCCTCCACTTT. This sequence encodes CASSLSAYNSPLHF.